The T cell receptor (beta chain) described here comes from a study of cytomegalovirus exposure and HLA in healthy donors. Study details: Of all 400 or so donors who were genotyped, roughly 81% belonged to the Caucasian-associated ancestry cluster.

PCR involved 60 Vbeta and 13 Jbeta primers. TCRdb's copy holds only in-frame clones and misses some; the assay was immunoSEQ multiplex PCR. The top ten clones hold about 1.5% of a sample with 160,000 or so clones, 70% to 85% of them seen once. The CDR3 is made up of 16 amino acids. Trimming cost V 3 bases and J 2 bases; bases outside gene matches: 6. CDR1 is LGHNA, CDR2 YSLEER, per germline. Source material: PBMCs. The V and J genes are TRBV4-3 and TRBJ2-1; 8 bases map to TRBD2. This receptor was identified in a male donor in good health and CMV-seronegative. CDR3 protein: CASSQGPGLAYNEQFF. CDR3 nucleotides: TGCGCCAGCAGCCAGGGGCCGGGACTAGCCTACAATGAGCAGTTCTTC.